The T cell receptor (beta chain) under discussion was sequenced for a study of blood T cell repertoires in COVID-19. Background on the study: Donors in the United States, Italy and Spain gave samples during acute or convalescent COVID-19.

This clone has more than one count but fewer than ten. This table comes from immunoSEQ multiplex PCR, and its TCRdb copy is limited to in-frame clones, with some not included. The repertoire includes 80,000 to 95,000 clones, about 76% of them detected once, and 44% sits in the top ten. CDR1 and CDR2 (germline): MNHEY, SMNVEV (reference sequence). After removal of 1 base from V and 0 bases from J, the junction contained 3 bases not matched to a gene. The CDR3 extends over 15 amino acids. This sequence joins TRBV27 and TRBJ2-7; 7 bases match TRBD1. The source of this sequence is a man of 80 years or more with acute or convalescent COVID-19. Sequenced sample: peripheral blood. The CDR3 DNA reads TGTGCCAGCAGTTTATTTCCAGGGGGCTCCTACGAGCAGTACTTC. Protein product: CASSLFPGGSYEQYF.